This is a list of T cell receptor beta chains from one sample in a study of T cell responses to AZD1222 COVID-19 vaccine. Profiling relied on immunoSEQ multiplex PCR, and the TCRdb table lists in-frame clones only, not all of them. The data show around 91,000 clones, about 88% seen once. The sequences come from peripheral blood, collected on day 0 of AZD1222 vaccination. These receptor sequences come from an adult in good health. Each CDR3 is given with its conserved first and last residue. The order of the fields is J gene, clone size, D gene, CDR3 length, V gene, CDR3 protein, CDR3 DNA. The D gene is left open where the match is weak. A clone size is listed for some rows: how often the clone was seen (once, few, many), or a class if it is expanded.

J gene: TRBJ1-1; clone size: NA; D gene: TRBD1; CDR3 length: 15; V gene: TRBV18; CDR3 protein: CASSPETTGEAKAFF; CDR3 DNA: TGTGCCAGCTCACCCGAAACGACAGGGGAAGCAAAAGCTTTCTTT
J gene: TRBJ1-6; clone size: NA; D gene: NA; CDR3 length: 14; V gene: TRBV2; CDR3 protein: CASSARVRDSPLHF; CDR3 DNA: TGTGCCAGCAGTGCCAGGGTACGTGATTCACCCCTCCACTTT
J gene: TRBJ1-1; clone size: NA; D gene: TRBD1; CDR3 length: 12; V gene: TRBV10-3; CDR3 protein: CAGGTGEYEAFF; CDR3 DNA: TGTGCTGGGGGGACAGGGGAGTACGAAGCTTTCTTT
J gene: TRBJ1-4; clone size: few; D gene: TRBD1; CDR3 length: 15; V gene: TRBV19; CDR3 protein: CASSITGAGGEKLFF; CDR3 DNA: TGTGCCAGTAGTATTACAGGGGCCGGAGGTGAAAAACTGTTTTTT
J gene: TRBJ1-1; clone size: NA; D gene: TRBD1; CDR3 length: 16; V gene: TRBV15; CDR3 protein: CATSNRDRLVNTEAFF; CDR3 DNA: TGTGCCACCAGCAACCGGGACAGGCTAGTGAACACTGAAGCTTTCTTT
J gene: TRBJ1-2; clone size: NA; D gene: NA; CDR3 length: 14; V gene: TRBV7-8; CDR3 protein: CASSFGQGRYGYTF; CDR3 DNA: TGTGCCAGCAGCTTCGGCCAGGGGCGCTATGGCTACACCTTC
J gene: TRBJ2-2; clone size: NA; D gene: NA; CDR3 length: 13; V gene: TRBV9; CDR3 protein: CASSVVGGGELFF; CDR3 DNA: TGTGCCAGCAGCGTAGTGGGGGGCGGGGAGCTGTTTTTT
J gene: TRBJ1-1; clone size: NA; D gene: TRBD1; CDR3 length: 15; V gene: TRBV18; CDR3 protein: CASSRDSSMNTEAFF; CDR3 DNA: TGTGCCAGCTCGCGGGACAGCTCCATGAACACTGAAGCTTTCTTT
J gene: TRBJ1-1; clone size: NA; D gene: NA; CDR3 length: 14; V gene: TRBV28; CDR3 protein: CASGLIREVTEAFF; CDR3 DNA: TGTGCCAGCGGACTAATCAGGGAGGTCACTGAAGCTTTCTTT
J gene: TRBJ2-2; clone size: once; D gene: NA; CDR3 length: 15; V gene: TRBV7-2; CDR3 protein: CASSLPIHLTGELFF; CDR3 DNA: TGTGCCAGCAGCTTACCCATCCACCTGACCGGGGAGCTGTTTTTT
J gene: TRBJ2-1; clone size: NA; D gene: TRBD1; CDR3 length: 15; V gene: TRBV2; CDR3 protein: CASSTGTGGYNEQFF; CDR3 DNA: TGTGCCAGCAGTACCGGGACAGGGGGGTACAATGAGCAGTTCTTC
J gene: TRBJ2-5; clone size: NA; D gene: TRBD2; CDR3 length: 13; V gene: TRBV2; CDR3 protein: CASSQTSAETQYF; CDR3 DNA: TGTGCCAGCAGCCAGACTAGCGCGGAGACCCAGTACTTC
J gene: TRBJ2-1; clone size: NA; D gene: TRBD2; CDR3 length: 15; V gene: TRBV4-2; CDR3 protein: CASLSSSGGYNEQFF; CDR3 DNA: TGTGCCAGCCTATCGAGCAGCGGGGGATACAATGAGCAGTTCTTC
J gene: TRBJ1-4; clone size: NA; D gene: TRBD1; CDR3 length: 13; V gene: TRBV19; CDR3 protein: CASRDRSSEKLFF; CDR3 DNA: TGTGCCAGCAGGGACAGGTCCTCGGAAAAACTGTTTTTT
J gene: TRBJ1-5; clone size: NA; D gene: NA; CDR3 length: 15; V gene: TRBV19; CDR3 protein: CASSSDSYSNQPQHF; CDR3 DNA: TGTGCCAGTAGTTCAGACAGCTATAGCAATCAGCCCCAGCATTTT
J gene: TRBJ2-3; clone size: NA; D gene: NA; CDR3 length: 13; V gene: TRBV5-6; CDR3 protein: CASSTSTTDTQYF; CDR3 DNA: TGTGCCAGCAGCACCTCGACTACAGATACGCAGTATTTT
J gene: TRBJ2-1; clone size: NA; D gene: TRBD2; CDR3 length: 16; V gene: TRBV6-5; CDR3 protein: CASSYIGGRSYNEQFF; CDR3 DNA: TGTGCCAGCAGTTACATCGGCGGGAGGTCCTACAATGAGCAGTTCTTC
J gene: TRBJ2-2; clone size: once; D gene: NA; CDR3 length: 14; V gene: TRBV11-2; CDR3 protein: CASSEQGYTGELFF; CDR3 DNA: TGTGCCAGCTCTGAACAGGGATACACCGGGGAGCTGTTTTTT
J gene: TRBJ1-5; clone size: NA; D gene: NA; CDR3 length: 16; V gene: TRBV5-8; CDR3 protein: CASSFYGGEGNQPQHF; CDR3 DNA: TGTGCCAGCAGCTTTTATGGGGGCGAGGGAAATCAGCCCCAGCATTTT
J gene: TRBJ1-2; clone size: NA; D gene: NA; CDR3 length: 15; V gene: TRBV18; CDR3 protein: CASSPTQDSPYGYTF; CDR3 DNA: TGTGCCAGCTCACCTACCCAGGACAGTCCCTATGGCTACACCTTC
J gene: TRBJ1-3; clone size: NA; D gene: TRBD1; CDR3 length: 14; V gene: TRBV10-3; CDR3 protein: CAMSGTVSGNTIYF; CDR3 DNA: TGTGCCATGTCGGGGACAGTCTCTGGAAACACCATATATTTT
J gene: TRBJ2-1; clone size: NA; D gene: NA; CDR3 length: 13; V gene: TRBV5-1; CDR3 protein: CASSPPLEGEQFF; CDR3 DNA: TGCGCCAGCAGCCCCCCGCTTGAGGGTGAGCAGTTCTTC
J gene: TRBJ2-7; clone size: NA; D gene: TRBD2; CDR3 length: 15; V gene: TRBV7-9; CDR3 protein: CASSLVLAGGDEQYF; CDR3 DNA: TGTGCCAGCAGCTTGGTACTAGCGGGAGGTGACGAGCAGTACTTC
J gene: TRBJ1-3; clone size: NA; D gene: NA; CDR3 length: 15; V gene: TRBV19; CDR3 protein: CASSMSRATGNTIYF; CDR3 DNA: TGTGCCAGTAGTATGTCCAGGGCTACTGGAAACACCATATATTTT
J gene: TRBJ1-1; clone size: NA; D gene: NA; CDR3 length: 13; V gene: TRBV5-8; CDR3 protein: CASRSTGPDEAFF; CDR3 DNA: TGTGCCAGCAGGTCCACAGGGCCCGATGAAGCTTTCTTT
J gene: TRBJ1-2; clone size: NA; D gene: NA; CDR3 length: 13; V gene: TRBV9; CDR3 protein: CASSVGGFGGYTF; CDR3 DNA: TGTGCCAGCAGCGTAGGAGGGTTCGGTGGCTACACCTTC
J gene: TRBJ2-1; clone size: NA; D gene: TRBD2; CDR3 length: 15; V gene: TRBV5-8; CDR3 protein: CASSLKLAGKYEQFF; CDR3 DNA: TGTGCCAGCAGCTTAAAACTAGCGGGAAAGTATGAGCAGTTCTTC
J gene: TRBJ2-2; clone size: NA; D gene: TRBD1; CDR3 length: 15; V gene: TRBV5-1; CDR3 protein: CASMGGQGPTGELFF; CDR3 DNA: TGCGCCAGCATGGGGGGACAGGGACCCACCGGGGAGCTGTTTTTT
J gene: TRBJ2-7; clone size: NA; D gene: NA; CDR3 length: 14; V gene: TRBV7-9; CDR3 protein: CASARGRGIYEQYF; CDR3 DNA: TGTGCCAGCGCAAGGGGTAGGGGGATCTACGAGCAGTACTTC
J gene: TRBJ1-5; clone size: NA; D gene: NA; CDR3 length: 14; V gene: TRBV6-5; CDR3 protein: CASRLRWGNQPQHF; CDR3 DNA: TGTGCCAGCAGACTCCGTTGGGGGAATCAGCCCCAGCATTTT
J gene: TRBJ1-5; clone size: NA; D gene: NA; CDR3 length: 13; V gene: TRBV5-4; CDR3 protein: CASSLDRDQPQHF; CDR3 DNA: TGTGCCAGCAGCTTGGACAGGGACCAGCCCCAGCATTTT
J gene: TRBJ1-1; clone size: NA; D gene: NA; CDR3 length: 13; V gene: TRBV6-6; CDR3 protein: CASSNGANTEAFF; CDR3 DNA: TGTGCCAGCAGTAACGGGGCTAACACTGAAGCTTTCTTT
J gene: TRBJ1-3; clone size: NA; D gene: NA; CDR3 length: 15; V gene: TRBV28; CDR3 protein: CASSLGDISGNTIYF; CDR3 DNA: TGTGCCAGCAGTTTGGGGGACATCTCTGGAAACACCATATATTTT
J gene: TRBJ2-7; clone size: NA; D gene: NA; CDR3 length: 13; V gene: TRBV2; CDR3 protein: CASRRDRTYEQYF; CDR3 DNA: TGTGCCAGCAGGAGGGACCGGACCTACGAGCAGTACTTC
J gene: TRBJ1-2; clone size: NA; D gene: NA; CDR3 length: 12; V gene: TRBV28; CDR3 protein: CASSLRGYGYTF; CDR3 DNA: TGTGCCAGCAGTCTAAGGGGTTATGGCTACACCTTC
J gene: TRBJ2-7; clone size: NA; D gene: NA; CDR3 length: 15; V gene: TRBV6-2/TRBV6-3; CDR3 protein: CASSGGDRRPYEQYF; CDR3 DNA: TGTGCCAGCAGTGGGGGGGACAGGCGACCCTACGAGCAGTACTTC
J gene: TRBJ2-3; clone size: NA; D gene: NA; CDR3 length: 15; V gene: TRBV28; CDR3 protein: CASQTGALGTDTQYF; CDR3 DNA: TGTGCCAGCCAAACGGGAGCCCTGGGCACAGATACGCAGTATTTT
J gene: TRBJ2-6; clone size: few; D gene: TRBD1; CDR3 length: 15; V gene: TRBV7-2; CDR3 protein: CASSIQGSGANVLTF; CDR3 DNA: TGTGCCAGCAGCATACAGGGGTCAGGGGCCAACGTCCTGACTTTC
J gene: TRBJ2-1; clone size: once; D gene: TRBD2; CDR3 length: 16; V gene: TRBV7-2; CDR3 protein: CASSAPGLAGGNEQFF; CDR3 DNA: TGTGCCAGCAGCGCTCCGGGACTAGCGGGGGGGAATGAGCAGTTCTTC
J gene: TRBJ1-5; clone size: NA; D gene: NA; CDR3 length: 14; V gene: TRBV7-2; CDR3 protein: CASSLSGGNQPQHF; CDR3 DNA: TGTGCCAGCAGCTTATCAGGGGGCAATCAGCCCCAGCATTTT
J gene: TRBJ1-5; clone size: NA; D gene: NA; CDR3 length: 13; V gene: TRBV6-5; CDR3 protein: CASSYQGRQPQHF; CDR3 DNA: TGTGCCAGCAGTTACCAGGGGCGTCAGCCCCAGCATTTT
J gene: TRBJ2-7; clone size: NA; D gene: NA; CDR3 length: 15; V gene: TRBV28; CDR3 protein: CASSLYPPGLNEQYF; CDR3 DNA: TGTGCCAGCAGTTTATACCCGCCGGGCTTGAACGAGCAGTACTTC
J gene: TRBJ2-3; clone size: NA; D gene: NA; CDR3 length: 17; V gene: TRBV9; CDR3 protein: CASSAGGSPPDTDTQYF; CDR3 DNA: TGTGCCAGCAGCGCTGGGGGTAGCCCCCCTGACACAGATACGCAGTATTTT
J gene: TRBJ1-1; clone size: NA; D gene: NA; CDR3 length: 13; V gene: TRBV15; CDR3 protein: CATSTYQNTEAFF; CDR3 DNA: TGTGCCACCAGCACTTACCAGAACACTGAAGCTTTCTTT
J gene: TRBJ2-1; clone size: NA; D gene: TRBD2; CDR3 length: 15; V gene: TRBV10-1; CDR3 protein: CASSETSGRSNEQFF; CDR3 DNA: TGCGCCAGCAGTGAGACTAGCGGGAGAAGCAATGAGCAGTTCTTC
J gene: TRBJ1-1; clone size: NA; D gene: TRBD1; CDR3 length: 15; V gene: TRBV5-5; CDR3 protein: CASSVSSQGNTEAFF; CDR3 DNA: TGTGCCAGCAGCGTCAGCTCACAGGGGAATACTGAAGCTTTCTTT
J gene: TRBJ2-5; clone size: NA; D gene: NA; CDR3 length: 13; V gene: TRBV7-8; CDR3 protein: CASSAQGAETQYF; CDR3 DNA: TGTGCCAGCAGCGCCCAGGGTGCGGAGACCCAGTACTTC
J gene: TRBJ2-7; clone size: NA; D gene: NA; CDR3 length: 15; V gene: TRBV20-1; CDR3 protein: CSASGGGDSSYEQYF; CDR3 DNA: TGCAGTGCTAGTGGTGGCGGAGACAGCTCCTACGAGCAGTACTTC
J gene: TRBJ2-6; clone size: few; D gene: NA; CDR3 length: 14; V gene: TRBV7-2; CDR3 protein: CASSLDPGANVLTF; CDR3 DNA: TGTGCCAGCAGCTTAGACCCTGGGGCCAACGTCCTGACTTTC
J gene: TRBJ2-7; clone size: NA; D gene: NA; CDR3 length: 12; V gene: TRBV5-4; CDR3 protein: CASSLGTSEQYF; CDR3 DNA: TGTGCCAGCAGCTTGGGGACGTCCGAGCAGTACTTC
J gene: TRBJ1-3; clone size: NA; D gene: NA; CDR3 length: 14; V gene: TRBV14; CDR3 protein: CASKLSGTGNTIYF; CDR3 DNA: TGTGCCAGCAAATTATCAGGGACTGGAAACACCATATATTTT
J gene: TRBJ2-3; clone size: NA; D gene: TRBD2; CDR3 length: 13; V gene: TRBV10-3; CDR3 protein: CAIRGLAGDTQYF; CDR3 DNA: TGTGCCATCAGAGGACTAGCGGGAGATACGCAGTATTTT
J gene: TRBJ2-2; clone size: NA; D gene: NA; CDR3 length: 15; V gene: TRBV7-9; CDR3 protein: CASSLSPQNTGELFF; CDR3 DNA: TGTGCCAGCAGCTTATCGCCACAGAACACCGGGGAGCTGTTTTTT
J gene: TRBJ2-2; clone size: NA; D gene: NA; CDR3 length: 14; V gene: TRBV29-1; CDR3 protein: CSVDRGHNTGELFF; CDR3 DNA: TGCAGCGTTGACCGGGGACACAACACCGGGGAGCTGTTTTTT
J gene: TRBJ2-1; clone size: NA; D gene: NA; CDR3 length: 13; V gene: TRBV7-9; CDR3 protein: CAGTLGAGNEQFF; CDR3 DNA: TGTGCCGGGACTTTGGGGGCGGGCAATGAGCAGTTCTTC
J gene: TRBJ2-7; clone size: NA; D gene: TRBD1; CDR3 length: 16; V gene: TRBV19; CDR3 protein: CASSLTRDRGLYEQYF; CDR3 DNA: TGTGCCAGTAGTTTGACCCGGGACAGGGGGCTCTACGAGCAGTACTTC
J gene: TRBJ1-4; clone size: NA; D gene: NA; CDR3 length: 14; V gene: TRBV28; CDR3 protein: CASSLVTGGGKLFF; CDR3 DNA: TGTGCCAGCAGTTTGGTCACGGGAGGAGGAAAACTGTTTTTT
J gene: TRBJ1-5; clone size: NA; D gene: TRBD1; CDR3 length: 15; V gene: TRBV28; CDR3 protein: CASNNSGTGNQPQHF; CDR3 DNA: TGTGCCAGCAATAATTCCGGGACAGGCAATCAGCCCCAGCATTTT
J gene: TRBJ2-3; clone size: NA; D gene: NA; CDR3 length: 14; V gene: TRBV5-1; CDR3 protein: CASSLLRSTDTQYF; CDR3 DNA: TGCGCCAGCAGCTTGTTGAGGTCCACAGATACGCAGTATTTT
J gene: TRBJ2-6; clone size: NA; D gene: NA; CDR3 length: 15; V gene: TRBV28; CDR3 protein: CASTPRGAGANVLTF; CDR3 DNA: TGTGCCAGCACTCCCAGGGGTGCGGGGGCCAACGTCCTGACTTTC